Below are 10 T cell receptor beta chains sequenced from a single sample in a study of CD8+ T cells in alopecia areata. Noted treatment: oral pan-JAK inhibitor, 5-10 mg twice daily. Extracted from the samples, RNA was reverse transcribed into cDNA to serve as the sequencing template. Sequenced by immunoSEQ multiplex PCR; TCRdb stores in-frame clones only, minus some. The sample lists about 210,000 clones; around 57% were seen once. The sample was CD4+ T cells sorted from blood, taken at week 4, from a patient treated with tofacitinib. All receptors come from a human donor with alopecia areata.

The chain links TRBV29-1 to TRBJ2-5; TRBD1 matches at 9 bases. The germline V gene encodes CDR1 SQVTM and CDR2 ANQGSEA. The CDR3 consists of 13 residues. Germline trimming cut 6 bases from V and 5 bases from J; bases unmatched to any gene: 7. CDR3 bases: TGCAGCGTGGGACAGGGTGTAGGGGAGACCCAGTACTTC. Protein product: CSVGQGVGETQYF.

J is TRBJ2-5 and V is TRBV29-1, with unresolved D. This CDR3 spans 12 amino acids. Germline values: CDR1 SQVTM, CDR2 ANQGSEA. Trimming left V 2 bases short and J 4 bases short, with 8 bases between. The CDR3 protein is CSVERTPETQYF. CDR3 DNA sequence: TGCAGCGTTGAACGAACTCCAGAGACCCAGTACTTC.

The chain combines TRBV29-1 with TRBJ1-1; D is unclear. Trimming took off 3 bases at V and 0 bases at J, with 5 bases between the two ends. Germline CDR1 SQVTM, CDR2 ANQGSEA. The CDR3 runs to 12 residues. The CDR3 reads CSVDNMNTEAFF. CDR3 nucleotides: TGCAGCGTTGACAACATGAACACTGAAGCTTTCTTT.

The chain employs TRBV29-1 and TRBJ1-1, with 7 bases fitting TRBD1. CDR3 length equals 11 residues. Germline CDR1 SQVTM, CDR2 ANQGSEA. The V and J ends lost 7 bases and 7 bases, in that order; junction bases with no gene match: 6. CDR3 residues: CSARQGHEAFF. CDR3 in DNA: TGCAGCGCAAGACAGGGCCATGAAGCTTTCTTT.

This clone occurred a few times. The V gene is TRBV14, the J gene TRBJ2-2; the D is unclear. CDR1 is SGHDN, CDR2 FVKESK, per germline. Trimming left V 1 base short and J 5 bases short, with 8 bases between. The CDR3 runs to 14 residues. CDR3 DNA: TGTGCCAGCAGCCAAGTGGAAGGAACCGGGGAGCTGTTTTTT. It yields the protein CASSQVEGTGELFF.

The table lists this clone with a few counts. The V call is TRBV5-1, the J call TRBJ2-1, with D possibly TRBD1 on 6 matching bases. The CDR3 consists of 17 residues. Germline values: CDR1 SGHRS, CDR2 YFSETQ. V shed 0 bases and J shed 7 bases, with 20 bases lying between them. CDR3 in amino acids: CASSLAVAVGRGNEQFF. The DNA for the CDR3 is TGCGCCAGCAGCTTGGCGGTCGCGGTCGGCAGGGGTAATGAGCAGTTCTTC.

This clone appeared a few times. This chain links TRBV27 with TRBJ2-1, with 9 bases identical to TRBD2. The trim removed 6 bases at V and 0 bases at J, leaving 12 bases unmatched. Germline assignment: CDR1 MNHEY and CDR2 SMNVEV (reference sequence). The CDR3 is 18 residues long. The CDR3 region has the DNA TGTGCCAGCAGCGTTCGCGGGGGGGTACGGAGCTCCTACAATGAGCAGTTCTTC. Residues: CASSVRGGVRSSYNEQFF.

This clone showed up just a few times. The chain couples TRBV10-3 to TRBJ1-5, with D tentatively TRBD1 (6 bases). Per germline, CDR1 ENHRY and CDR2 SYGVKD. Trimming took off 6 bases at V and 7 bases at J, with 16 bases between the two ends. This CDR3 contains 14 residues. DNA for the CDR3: TGTGCCATCAGCGCGGGGACATTCAGACAGCCCCAGCATTTT. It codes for CAISAGTFRQPQHF.

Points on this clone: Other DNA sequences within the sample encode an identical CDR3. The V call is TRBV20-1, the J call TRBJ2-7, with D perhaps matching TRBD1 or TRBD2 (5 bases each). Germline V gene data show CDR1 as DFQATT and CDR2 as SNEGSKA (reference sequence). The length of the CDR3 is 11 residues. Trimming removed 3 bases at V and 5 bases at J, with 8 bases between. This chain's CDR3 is CSASRGDEQYF. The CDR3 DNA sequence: TGCAGTGCTAGTAGAGGGGACGAGCAGTACTTC.

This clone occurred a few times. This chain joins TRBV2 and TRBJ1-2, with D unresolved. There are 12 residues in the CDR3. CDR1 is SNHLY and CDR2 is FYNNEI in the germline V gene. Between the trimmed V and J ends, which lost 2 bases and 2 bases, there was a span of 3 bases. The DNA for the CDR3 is TGTGCCAGCAGTGAACAGAACTATGGCTACACCTTC. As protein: CASSEQNYGYTF.